This T cell receptor (beta chain) was found in a study of blood T cell repertoires in COVID-19. Study-wide context: Sites in the United States, Italy and Spain provided acute and convalescent COVID-19 samples. T cells, B-cell-depleted T cells, or PBMCs provided the cDNA or gDNA that served as material.

This CDR3 contains 16 residues. V was clipped by 5 bases and J by 3 bases; unmatched bases: 6. Germline loops: CDR1 SGHRS, CDR2 YFSETQ. The authors' processing: It was from reference gene primer amplification that nucleated cell counts were estimated. TCRdb keeps only in-frame clones here, not all; method: immunoSEQ multiplex PCR. V and J calls and clone size are as listed in that table; D and trimming were resolved from the DNA. The profile covers under 200,000 clones, with about 80% appearing a single time and 6.9% taken by the ten largest. The specimen sequenced was peripheral blood. The chain joins TRBV5-1 to TRBJ2-3; TRBD2 agrees at 13 bases. The receptor's source is a man aged 55 to 70 with acute or convalescent COVID-19. The CDR3 DNA follows: TGCGCCAGCAGACGGACTAGCGGGAGAGGGACAGATACGCAGTATTTT. Its protein is CASRRTSGRGTDTQYF.